The next 26 T cell receptor beta chains were all read from a single sample in a study of T cells in Graves' hyperthyroidism and ophthalmopathy. The investigators amplified TCR beta CDR3 regions from RNA transcripts. HTBI primers drove first-round RT-PCR of the TCR CDR3. A single record per CDR3 protein comes from TCRdb applying MiXCR to the multiplex PCR reads. The sample consists of about 640,000 distinct CDR3 sequences, about 45% of them appearing once. The sequenced sample was peripheral blood or thyroid tissue (not recorded which). These receptors all come from an adult man with Graves' disease, either hyperthyroidism or ophthalmopathy (not recorded which).

This chain connects TRBV25-1 to TRBJ1-3, with D tentatively TRBD1 (6 bases). The CDR3 is 15 residues long. Germline V gene lookup returns CDR1 MGHDK and CDR2 SYGVNS. The V and J ends lost 8 bases and 0 bases respectively, with 14 bases between them. CDR3 nucleotide sequence: TGTGCCAGCGTCCACAGGGATAGCTCTGGAAACACCATATATTTT. Encoded protein: CASVHRDSSGNTIYF.

In this sample, this clonotype turned up many times. This chain uses TRBV29-1 with TRBJ1-4; D remains unclear. V was pared by 1 base and J by 0 bases, with 6 bases between. The germline V gene encodes CDR1 SQVTM and CDR2 ANQGSEA. The CDR3 runs 14 residues. This CDR3 reads CSVEGSATNEKLFF. The CDR3 DNA reads as TGCAGCGTTGAAGGGTCAGCAACTAATGAAAAACTGTTTTTT.

The rearrangement links TRBV20-1 to TRBJ2-7, with TRBD1 as a possible D gene (5 bases). Germline values: CDR1 DFQATT, CDR2 SNEGSKA (reference sequence). CDR3 size: 11 residues. CDR3 bases: TGCAGCCTCGACAGAACCTACGAGCAGTACTTC. This translates into CSLDRTYEQYF.

The chain has TRBV10-2 and TRBJ2-7; 11 nucleotides align to TRBD2. The V gene's germline CDR1 is WSHSY and CDR2 SAAADI. CDR3 size: 16 residues. J lost 2 bases, V lost 7 bases, and 10 bases had no gene match. The CDR3 is CASTDRKTSGTYEQYF. The CDR3 DNA reads TGCGCCAGCACGGACAGAAAGACTAGCGGGACCTACGAGCAGTACTTC.

Ten or more counts support this clonotype. V usage is TRBV29-1 and J usage is TRBJ1-2, with D hard to call. V lost 3 bases and J lost 0, with 8 bases in between. This CDR3 comprises 13 residues. CDR1 is SQVTM and CDR2 is ANQGSEA in the germline V gene. CDR3 protein: CSVENPANYGYTF. CDR3 coding DNA: TGCAGCGTTGAGAACCCAGCTAACTATGGCTACACCTTC.

The chain links TRBV24-1 to TRBJ2-2; no reliable D call. Trimming shortened V by 4 bases and J by 3 bases, and 14 bases separated the two germline ends. The CDR3 is 16 amino acids. Germline V lookup: CDR1 KGHDR, CDR2 SFDVKD. The CDR3 here is CATSDPRQEYTGELFF. CDR3 DNA: TGTGCCACCAGTGACCCCCGCCAGGAATACACCGGGGAGCTGTTTTTT.

The chain uses TRBV11-2 and TRBJ2-3, with D uncertain. From germline, CDR1 is SGHAT and CDR2 FQNNGV. The V end was cut by 2 bases, the J end by 4 bases, with 7 bases between. The CDR3 covers 13 residues. The chain's CDR3 is CASSLIASDTQYF. CDR3 DNA: TGTGCCAGCAGCTTAATCGCCTCAGATACGCAGTATTTT. Based on the CDR3 plus reference TRBV11-2 and TRBJ2-3, the full variable domain is EAGVAQSPRYKIIEKRQSVAFWCNPISGHATLYWYQQILGQGPKLLIQFQNNGVVDDSQLPKDRFSAERLKGVDSTLKIQPAKLEDSAVYLCASSLIASDTQYFGPGTRLTVL.

A remark on this clonotype: With a much larger clone just one base away, this may be a read error. This chain links TRBV6-4 with TRBJ1-4; maybe TRBD1 (6 bases). With 0 bases removed from V and 4 bases from J, the gap between germline ends came to 9 bases. There are 15 residues in the CDR3. CDR1 and CDR2 (germline): MRHNA, SNTAGT. CDR3 nucleotides: TGTGCCAGCAGTGACTCGACAGGCGTTAATGAAAAACTGTTTTTT. Its translation: CASSDSTGVNEKLFF.

There are a few counts of this clonotype. The chain links TRBV19 to TRBJ1-3; D not resolved. Trimming pared 9 bases from V and 0 bases from J, leaving 15 bases between. There are 15 residues in the CDR3. From germline, CDR1 is LNHDA and CDR2 SQIVND (reference sequence). CDR3 residues: CASSQPGTSGNTIYF. CDR3 nucleotides: TGTGCCAGCAGCCAACCCGGTACCTCTGGAAACACCATATATTTT. The full variable domain, rest sourced from reference TRBV19 and TRBJ1-3, is DGGITQSPKYLFRKEGQNVTLSCEQNLNHDAMYWYRQDPGQGLRLIYYSQIVNDFQKGDIAEGYSVSREKKESFPLTVTSAQKNPTAFYLCASSQPGTSGNTIYFGEGSWLTVV.

The chain is built from TRBV2 and TRBJ1-2; D is unresolved. Trimming removed 7 bases from V and 4 bases from J, with 10 bases in between. Germline CDR1 is SNHLY and CDR2 is FYNNEI. The CDR3 runs 12 residues. Here the CDR3 DNA reads TGTGCCAGCAATCAGGTGATCTATGGCTACACCTTC. Amino acid sequence: CASNQVIYGYTF.

To note about this clonotype: The junction shows a germline mismatch at one end, possibly a read error. This chain links TRBV7-3 with TRBJ2-6; TRBD2 aligns across 12 bases. Germline V gene sequence: CDR1 SGHTA, CDR2 FQGTGA. The CDR3 runs to 20 residues. The CDR3, as DNA: TGTGCCAGCAGCGTAACTCTGGGACTAGCGGGTTACTCTGGGGCCAACGTCCTGACTTTC. It yields the protein CASSVTLGLAGYSGANVLTF.

DNA for the CDR3: TGTGCCAGCAGCCTCCAACCGGGCCCCCTGGAGACCCAGTACTTC. It specifies CASSLQPGPLETQYF. The genes are TRBV7-9 and TRBJ2-5, with D unresolved. CDR3 size: 15 residues. Germline CDR1 and CDR2: SEHNR and FQNEAQ (reference sequence). Trimming pared 5 bases from V and 5 bases from J, leaving 18 bases between.

This chain connects TRBV7-9 to TRBJ2-7, with 11 bases identical to TRBD2. V gave up 6 bases and J gave up 1 base; unmatched junction bases: 5. Germline lookup yields CDR1 SEHNR and CDR2 FQNEAQ (reference sequence). The CDR3 spans 15 residues. CDR3 amino acids: CASRAGLAASYEQYF. CDR3 sequence (DNA): TGTGCCAGCAGGGCGGGACTAGCGGCATCCTACGAGCAGTACTTC. Based on the CDR3 plus reference TRBV7-9 and TRBJ2-7, the full variable domain is DTGVSQNPRHKITKRGQNVTFRCDPISEHNRLYWYRQTLGQGPEFLTYFQNEAQLEKSRLLSDRFSAERPKGSFSTLEIQRTEQGDSAMYLCASRAGLAASYEQYFGPGTRLTVT.

This sequence joins TRBV6-5 and TRBJ2-7; D may correspond to TRBD1 or TRBD2 (5 bases each). The V gene's germline CDR1 is MNHEY and CDR2 SVGAGI. The CDR3 length is 16 residues. Trimming left V 2 bases short and J 1 base short, with 15 bases between. CDR3 nucleotides: TGTGCCAGCAGTTACATCGGGGCAGCTCAGTCCTACGAGCAGTACTTC. It encodes CASSYIGAAQSYEQYF.

On this clonotype: Sequence at one end of the junction differs from germline and may be a read error. The chain combines TRBV7-9 with TRBJ1-6; tentative D call: TRBD1 (5 bases). The CDR3 runs to 14 residues. Germline CDR1 is SEHNR and CDR2 is FQNEAQ (reference sequence). DNA for the CDR3: TGCGCCAGCACGACCGGGACGGATAATTCACCCCTCCACTTT. Amino acid sequence: CASTTGTDNSPLHF.

A single count supports this clonotype. CDR3 amino acids: CSAQPLGTENTGELFF. CDR3 DNA: TGCAGTGCTCAGCCCCTCGGGACAGAAAACACCGGGGAGCTGTTTTTT. The rearrangement links TRBV20-1 to TRBJ2-2, with TRBD1 matching 7 bases. Germline CDR1 is DFQATT and CDR2 is SNEGSKA (reference sequence). The CDR3 totals 16 residues. The V gene end was trimmed by 5 bases and the J gene end by 2 bases; junction bases not matched to a gene: 11.

Ten or more counts support this clonotype. This chain connects TRBV29-1 to TRBJ1-2; D is possibly TRBD1 (6 bases). Germline CDR1 is SQVTM and CDR2 is ANQGSEA. The CDR3 has 11 amino acids. Between the trimmed V and J ends, which lost 5 bases and 7 bases, there was a span of 11 bases. The CDR3 is CSVSRGRGYTF. The DNA of the CDR3 is TGCAGCGTTAGCAGGGGACGTGGCTACACCTTC.

Turning to this clonotype: This sequence may be a read error, since a much larger clone differs from it by one base. V gene TRBV2 combines with J gene TRBJ1-1; D perhaps matches TRBD1 (6 bases). V was shortened by 0 bases and J by 6 bases, with 14 bases between the two germline ends. This CDR3 region has 15 residues. Germline assignment: CDR1 SNHLY and CDR2 FYNNEI. This CDR3 reads CASSEALVQGSEAFF. As DNA, the CDR3 is TGTGCCAGCAGTGAAGCGCTGGTACAGGGATCTGAAGCTTTCTTT.

This clonotype was seen many times. The rearrangement links TRBV15 to TRBJ1-2; D remains unclear. CDR1 is LNHNV and CDR2 is YYDKDF in the germline V gene (reference sequence). This CDR3 spans 15 amino acids. Trimming left V 0 bases short and J 5 bases short, with 13 bases between. This chain's CDR3 is CATSRDPAGLYGYTF. DNA of the CDR3: TGTGCCACCAGCAGAGACCCGGCAGGACTGTATGGCTACACCTTC.

This clonotype was detected many times. This chain connects TRBV10-3 to TRBJ2-7; 12 nucleotides agree with TRBD2. V was pared by 6 bases and J by 4 bases, with 7 bases of the junction left unmatched. Germline V gene lookup returns CDR1 ENHRY and CDR2 SYGVKD. The CDR3 has 15 amino acids. Here the CDR3 reads CAIRETSGRKYEQYF. The CDR3 DNA reads as TGTGCCATCAGGGAGACTAGCGGGAGAAAGTACGAGCAGTACTTC.

This chain connects TRBV7-2 to TRBJ1-5; D is uncertain. Trimming cost V 2 bases and J 3 bases, with 11 bases left between them. The CDR3 contains 15 residues. Germline CDR1 SGHTA, CDR2 FQGNSA. The CDR3 loop reads CASSLKAASNQPQHF. CDR3 DNA: TGTGCCAGCAGCTTAAAGGCGGCTTCCAATCAGCCCCAGCATTTT.

This clonotype came up once. The genes are TRBV29-1 and TRBJ1-2; 7 bases align to TRBD1. CDR3 length: 14 residues. Germline V gene data show CDR1 as SQVTM and CDR2 as ANQGSEA. The V segment lost 6 bases and the J segment 4 bases; nucleotides outside the gene matches: 11. CDR3 sequence (DNA): TGCAGCGTGACAGGGTCCCGGTTTGCCTATGGCTACACCTTC. Protein: CSVTGSRFAYGYTF. Supplemented by reference TRBV29-1 and TRBJ1-2, the full variable domain reads SAVISQKPSRDICQRGTSLTIQCQVDSQVTMMFWYRQQPGQSLTLIATANQGSEATYESGFVIDKFPISRPNLTFSTLTVSNMSPEDSSIYLCSVTGSRFAYGYTFGSGTRLTVV.

In this sample, this clonotype turned up a few times. The gene calls are TRBV25-1 and TRBJ1-2, with TRBD1 identical over 7 bases. In germline, CDR1 is MGHDK, CDR2 SYGVNS. V was pared by 8 bases and J by 5 bases, with 8 bases of the junction left unmatched. This CDR3 has 13 amino acids. CDR3 DNA: TGTGCCAGCGGACGACAGGGAAAGTATGGCTACACCTTC. The encoded protein is CASGRQGKYGYTF.

The gene calls are TRBV4-2 and TRBJ1-1; TRBD1 agrees at 7 bases. Germline values: CDR1 LGHNA, CDR2 YNFKEQ. The CDR3 extends over 16 amino acids. Germline trimming cut 0 bases from V and 4 bases from J; bases unmatched to any gene: 8. The CDR3 loop is CASSQEPGQKSTEAFF. CDR3 coding DNA: TGTGCCAGCAGCCAAGAACCGGGACAGAAGTCCACTGAAGCTTTCTTT.

The CDR3 here is CASTRVGANVLTF. CDR3 sequence (DNA): TGTGCCAGTACCCGGGTTGGGGCCAACGTCCTGACTTTC. The rearrangement joins TRBV7-9 to TRBJ2-6; D gene uncertain. Trimming removed 9 bases at V and 3 bases at J, with 9 bases between. There are 13 residues in the CDR3. CDR1 and CDR2 (germline): SEHNR, FQNEAQ (reference sequence). Combining the CDR3 with reference TRBV7-9 and TRBJ2-6 gives the whole variable domain DTGVSQNPRHKITKRGQNVTFRCDPISEHNRLYWYRQTLGQGPEFLTYFQNEAQLEKSRLLSDRFSAERPKGSFSTLEIQRTEQGDSAMYLCASTRVGANVLTFGAGSRLTVL.

This clonotype was found many times. The J gene is TRBJ1-6, the V gene TRBV10-3; no clear D gene. Germline V gene lookup returns CDR1 ENHRY and CDR2 SYGVKD. The CDR3 extends over 15 amino acids. Trimming took 2 bases from V and 10 from J, leaving 15 bases between them. Written as DNA, the CDR3 is TGTGCCATCAGTGAGGAACAAGGACCAGTGTCACCCCTCCACTTT. Translating it yields CAISEEQGPVSPLHF.